The entry below describes one T cell receptor beta chain. Given a much more abundant clone one base away, this may be a read error. Researchers prepared the TCRbeta library using unique molecular identifiers, the study reports. TCRdb called the PCR reads again in MiXCR, with one record for every CDR3 protein. The repertoire includes some 600,000 distinct CDR3 sequences, 16% of them detected once, and 1.1% sits in the top ten. The source of the sample is a study of T-cell reconstitution after alpha-beta-depleted transplantation in children. This CDR3 has 15 residues. V lost 4 bases, J lost 0 bases, and 9 bases stayed unmatched. Germline CDR1 and CDR2: SQVTM and ANQGSEA.

The rearrangement links TRBV29-1 to TRBJ2-7; TRBD1 aligns across 7 bases. Source: PBMCs from the stem cell graft donor, taken from the stem cell graft. The origin of this receptor is a human donor who donated a stem cell graft to a child with acute myeloid leukemia. The DNA for the CDR3 is TGCAGCGTTGCTTGGGGACAGATGAACTCCTACGAGCAGTACTTC. It encodes CSVAWGQMNSYEQYF.